A single sample gave rise to the 31 T cell receptor beta chains below, sequenced in a study of cytotoxic CD8 clonotypes in ibrutinib-treated CLL. Only in-frame clones appear in the TCRdb table, and some are missing; sequencing was by immunoSEQ multiplex PCR. The sample lists some 160,000 clones, more than 65% occurring once. The sequences come from PBMCs, collected after 12 months of ibrutinib treatment. Receptors were obtained from a human donor with chronic lymphocytic leukemia.

The rearrangement joins TRBV4-2 to TRBJ1-3, with D hard to call. The CDR3 is 13 amino acids. CDR1 and CDR2 (germline): LGHNA, YNFKEQ. The V end was cut by 3 bases, the J end by 7 bases, with 10 bases between. DNA for the CDR3: TGTGCCAGCAGCCAGACTGATTTGAACACCATATATTTT. Its translation: CASSQTDLNTIYF.

V is TRBV11-2 and J is TRBJ1-3, with 8 bases identical to TRBD1. Losses at the gene ends were 3 bases for V and 0 bases for J; bases not matched to a gene: 4. The CDR3 extends over 16 amino acids. Per germline, CDR1 SGHAT and CDR2 FQNNGV. The CDR3 spells CASSFGTGLSGNTIYF. The CDR3 region has the DNA TGTGCCAGCAGCTTTGGGACAGGACTCTCTGGAAACACCATATATTTT. The full variable domain, with the rest looked up from reference TRBV11-2 and TRBJ1-3, is EAGVAQSPRYKIIEKRQSVAFWCNPISGHATLYWYQQILGQGPKLLIQFQNNGVVDDSQLPKDRFSAERLKGVDSTLKIQPAKLEDSAVYLCASSFGTGLSGNTIYFGEGSWLTVV.

The V call is TRBV4-3, the J call TRBJ1-5, with 10 bases aligning to TRBD1. Germline-derived CDR1 and CDR2 are LGHNA and YSLEER. This CDR3 is 17 amino acids long. The V segment lost 2 bases and the J segment 1 base; nucleotides outside the gene matches: 5. The CDR3 spells CASSQRWGQGSNQPQHF. Written as DNA, the CDR3 is TGCGCCAGCAGCCAACGCTGGGGACAGGGGAGCAATCAGCCCCAGCATTTT.

This chain joins TRBV7-2 and TRBJ2-1; TRBD2 aligns across 8 bases. The CDR3 is 16 amino acids. CDR1 is SGHTA and CDR2 is FQGNSA in the germline V gene. The ends lost 5 bases at V and 6 bases at J; junction bases unmatched: 12. The CDR3: CASSPRGGYGGNEQFF. The CDR3 DNA reads as TGTGCCAGCAGCCCCCGGGGGGGTTACGGGGGCAATGAGCAGTTCTTC.

The genes are TRBV28 and TRBJ1-1; D is possibly TRBD1 (5 bases). Germline V lookup: CDR1 MDHEN, CDR2 SYDVKM. The V end lost 5 bases, the J end lost 7 bases, and 14 bases lay between the germline ends. The CDR3 is 13 amino acids. As DNA, the CDR3 is TGTGCCAGCAGTCTGAATAGGGGTAGTGAAGCTTTCTTT. It translates to CASSLNRGSEAFF.

This chain links TRBV6-1 with TRBJ2-1; the match to TRBD2 covers 8 bases. Looked up from germline, CDR1 is MNHNS and CDR2 is SASEGT. The junction had 10 bases not matched to a gene; V was cut back by 5 bases and J by 7 bases. The CDR3 has 15 residues. The CDR3, as DNA: TGTGCCAGCAGTTCAGCGGGAGCTGGTAGGAATGAGCAGTTCTTC. It specifies CASSSAGAGRNEQFF.

This clone was counted a single time. The rearrangement joins TRBV9 to TRBJ1-1, with 7 bases lining up with TRBD1. This CDR3 region has 14 residues. Germline V gives CDR1 SGDLS, CDR2 YYNGEE. V lost 3 bases to trimming and J lost 1 base; unmatched junction nucleotides: 3. CDR3 nucleotides: TGTGCCAGCAGCGGGGGACAGACGAACACTGAAGCTTTCTTT. This encodes CASSGGQTNTEAFF.

Only one count was recorded for this clone. The rearrangement uses TRBV7-2 and TRBJ2-7; 7 bases fit TRBD1. V lost 2 bases to trimming and J lost 3 bases; unmatched junction nucleotides: 10. CDR1 is SGHTA, CDR2 FQGNSA, per germline. The CDR3 loop spans 16 amino acids. Written as DNA, the CDR3 is TGTGCCAGCAGCTTACTAAGGGGGCGCGGCCACTACGAGCAGTACTTC. This gives the protein CASSLLRGRGHYEQYF. Full variable domain (outside the CDR3, taken from reference TRBV7-2 and TRBJ2-7): GAGVSQSPSNKVTEKGKDVELRCDPISGHTALYWYRQSLGQGLEFLIYFQGNSAPDKSGLPSDRFSAERTGGSVSTLTIQRTQQEDSAVYLCASSLLRGRGHYEQYFGPGTRLTVT.

The J gene is TRBJ1-3, the V gene TRBV21-1; the listed D gene, TRBD1, was not tested against the DNA. TRBV21-1 is flagged as a pseudogene. The CDR3 covers 15 residues. The CDR3 nucleotides read TGTGCCAGCAGCAAAGGAAGCAGGGTTGGAAACACCATATATTTT. Translated: CASSKGSRVGNTIYF.

This sequence joins TRBV5-4 and TRBJ2-7, with D unresolved. Trimming took off 4 bases at V and 5 bases at J, with 13 bases between the two ends. The CDR3 spans 13 residues. Per the germline V gene, CDR1 is SGHNT and CDR2 is YYREEE (reference sequence). CDR3 sequence (DNA): TGTGCCAGCAGCCTGTCAGAGTTAAACGAGCAGTACTTC. Its translation is CASSLSELNEQYF.

The V and J genes are TRBV27 and TRBJ1-5; 10 bases fit TRBD1. The CDR3 spans 16 residues. Germline V gives CDR1 MNHEY, CDR2 SMNVEV (reference sequence). Germline trimming cut 4 bases from V and 6 bases from J; bases unmatched to any gene: 9. The CDR3 reads CASSSTGGYQGQPQHF. In DNA form, the CDR3 reads TGTGCCAGCAGTTCGACAGGGGGCTATCAAGGTCAGCCCCAGCATTTT.

V gene TRBV9 combines with J gene TRBJ2-3; TRBD2 agrees at 9 bases. The CDR3 has 16 residues. V lost 0 bases, J lost 3 bases, and 5 bases stayed unmatched. Per the germline V gene, CDR1 is SGDLS and CDR2 is YYNGEE. CDR3: CASSVGSSGGTDTQYF. Here the CDR3 DNA reads TGTGCCAGCAGCGTAGGGTCCAGCGGGGGGACAGATACGCAGTATTTT.

This chain links TRBV5-6 with TRBJ2-1; TRBD2 matches 13 bases. With 3 bases clipped from V and 0 bases from J, the junction kept 0 bases outside the gene matches. The CDR3 has 16 amino acids. Germline CDR1 reads SGHDT; CDR2 reads YYEEEE. The chain's CDR3 is CASSWTSGSSYNEQFF. As DNA, the CDR3 is TGTGCCAGCAGCTGGACTAGCGGGAGCTCCTACAATGAGCAGTTCTTC.

This chain connects TRBV4-3 to TRBJ2-5; no reliable D call. Germline CDR1 reads LGHNA; CDR2 reads YSLEER. V lost 1 base, J lost 5 bases, and 8 bases lay in between. The CDR3 length is 13 residues. The CDR3 here is CASSQGVKETQYF. The CDR3 DNA reads as TGCGCCAGCAGCCAAGGGGTAAAGGAGACCCAGTACTTC.

This clone turned up a few times. This CDR3 is CASYPGTSSYEQYF. The DNA for the CDR3 is TGTGCCAGCTATCCCGGGACCAGCTCCTACGAGCAGTACTTC. The chain has TRBV28 and TRBJ2-7; possibly TRBD1 or TRBD2 for D (5 bases each). Germline V gene data show CDR1 as MDHEN and CDR2 as SYDVKM. This CDR3 contains 14 residues. V was shortened by 8 bases and J by 0 bases, with 14 bases between the two germline ends.

The gene calls are TRBV5-1 and TRBJ1-5; D is perhaps TRBD1 (5 bases). Trimming stripped 4 bases from V and 5 bases from J, with 10 bases between. Germline CDR1 reads SGHRS; CDR2 reads YFSETQ. The CDR3 sequence is 13 residues long. The CDR3 coding sequence is TGCGCCAGCAGCCCCCTACAGGATCAGCCCCAGCATTTT. Its translation is CASSPLQDQPQHF.

In DNA, the CDR3 is TGTGCCAGCAGCCCGCCGACCGGGGTGGCTCCAGATACGCAGTATTTT. Amino acid sequence: CASSPPTGVAPDTQYF. J is TRBJ2-3 and V is TRBV7-9, with a weak D call TRBD2 (5 bases). Trimming removed 5 bases from V and 4 bases from J, with 19 bases in between. The CDR3 sequence is 16 residues long. Germline CDR1 SEHNR, CDR2 FQNEAQ (reference sequence).

This sequence joins TRBV9 and TRBJ2-7; TRBD2 might be the D (6 bases). The V end was cut by 3 bases, the J end by 4 bases, with 11 bases between. There are 13 residues in the CDR3. Germline values: CDR1 SGDLS, CDR2 YYNGEE. CDR3 in DNA: TGTGCCAGCAGCGCTGACGGAGGGTACGAGCAGTACTTC. Translated: CASSADGGYEQYF. Using reference TRBV9 and TRBJ2-7 for the parts outside the CDR3, the full variable domain is DSGVTQTPKHLITATGQRVTLRCSPRSGDLSVYWYQQSLDQGLQFLIQYYNGEERAKGNILERFSAQQFPDLHSELNLSSLELGDSALYFCASSADGGYEQYFGPGTRLTVT.

The rearrangement links TRBV5-8 to TRBJ1-1; D ambiguous. The ends were cut back, 4 bases at V and 3 bases at J, with 16 bases in the middle. This CDR3 has 15 amino acids. Germline lookup yields CDR1 SGHTS and CDR2 YDEGEE. In nucleotides, the CDR3 is TGTGCCAGCAGCACGGGTGATGCTCGGTACACTGAAGCTTTCTTT. It encodes CASSTGDARYTEAFF.

The chain carries TRBV28 and TRBJ1-2, with D possibly being TRBD1 (5 bases). Germline assignment: CDR1 MDHEN and CDR2 SYDVKM. The CDR3 is 17 amino acids. The V end was cut by 3 bases, the J end by 2 bases, with 19 bases between. CDR3 amino acids: CASSFGGRKGGNYGYTF. In DNA, the CDR3 is TGTGCCAGCAGTTTCGGGGGTAGAAAGGGCGGAAACTATGGCTACACCTTC.

In this sample, this clone turned up a few times. The chain couples TRBV21-1 to TRBJ2-7. TRBV21-1 is listed as a pseudogene. This CDR3 comprises 16 residues. CDR3 sequence (DNA): TGTGCCAGCAGCAAAGGTGGGACGGGGGCTTCCTACGAGCAGTACTTC. As protein: CASSKGGTGASYEQYF.

This clone showed up just a few times. This chain connects TRBV2 to TRBJ2-5, with 7 bases identical to TRBD2. Germline values: CDR1 SNHLY, CDR2 FYNNEI. Losses at the gene ends were 6 bases for V and 1 base for J; bases not matched to a gene: 8. This CDR3 comprises 15 residues. CDR3 residues: CASSSLRTSQETQYF. CDR3 in DNA: TGTGCCAGCAGCAGCCTTAGGACTAGCCAAGAGACCCAGTACTTC.

V gene TRBV28 combines with J gene TRBJ1-1; D is possibly TRBD1 (6 bases). The CDR3 has 11 amino acids. CDR1 and CDR2 from the germline V gene are MDHEN and SYDVKM. V was clipped by 6 bases and J by 7 bases, with 9 bases between them. CDR3: CASSLQGEAFF. The DNA for the CDR3 is TGTGCCAGCAGCTTACAGGGTGAAGCTTTCTTT.

The chain employs TRBV19 and TRBJ2-1; TRBD2 agrees at 15 bases. V shed 6 bases, J shed 1 base, and the junction held 4 bases outside the gene matches. Germline V lookup: CDR1 LNHDA, CDR2 SQIVND (reference sequence). There are 17 residues in the CDR3. Here the CDR3 reads CASSHGTSGRSYNEQFF. The CDR3 DNA sequence: TGTGCCAGTAGCCACGGGACTAGCGGGAGGTCCTACAATGAGCAGTTCTTC. The full variable domain, its missing parts supplied by reference TRBV19 and TRBJ2-1, is DGGITQSPKYLFRKEGQNVTLSCEQNLNHDAMYWYRQDPGQGLRLIYYSQIVNDFQKGDIAEGYSVSREKKESFPLTVTSAQKNPTAFYLCASSHGTSGRSYNEQFFGPGTRLTVL.

The chain carries TRBV30 and TRBJ2-7; 9 positions match TRBD1. The V gene end was trimmed by 1 base and the J gene end by 1 base; junction bases not matched to a gene: 5. The CDR3 is 15 amino acids. In germline, CDR1 is GTSNPN, CDR2 SVGIG (reference sequence). CDR3 sequence: CAWSGGQGFSYEQYF. CDR3 in DNA: TGTGCCTGGAGTGGGGGACAGGGTTTTTCCTACGAGCAGTACTTC.

In this sample, this clone turned up a few times. This sequence joins TRBV27 and TRBJ2-7; 7 bases match TRBD1. The CDR3 extends over 15 amino acids. Germline CDR1 and CDR2: MNHEY and SMNVEV (reference sequence). Trimming cost V 2 bases and J 4 bases; bases outside gene matches: 8. As DNA, the CDR3 is TGTGCCAGCAGTTTAGAGGGGGCAGAGGCTTACGAGCAGTACTTC. Its protein product is CASSLEGAEAYEQYF.

The chain links TRBV6-5 to TRBJ2-7; 7 positions agree with TRBD2. V dropped 8 bases and J dropped 6; count of bases not matched to a gene: 13. Germline CDR1 is MNHEY and CDR2 is SVGAGI. The CDR3 covers 14 residues. This chain's CDR3 is CASDPGGGGSEQYF. CDR3 DNA sequence: TGTGCCAGCGACCCCGGTGGGGGGGGTAGCGAGCAGTACTTC.

CDR3: CASSNSPRVLYEQYF. The CDR3 DNA sequence: TGTGCCAGCAGCAATTCGCCGAGGGTCCTCTACGAGCAGTACTTC. The chain combines TRBV21-1 with TRBJ2-7; the D call in the table, TRBD2, was not verified against the DNA. TRBV21-1 is marked as a pseudogene. The length of the CDR3 is 15 residues.

The chain combines TRBV6-5 with TRBJ2-7, with D possibly matching TRBD2 (6 bases). The V gene lost 5 bases and the J gene lost 7 bases, with 18 bases spanning the gap. This CDR3 region has 14 residues. CDR1 is MNHEY, CDR2 SVGAGI, per germline. The CDR3 reads CASSPGTLIGEQYF. DNA of the CDR3: TGTGCCAGCAGTCCCGGGACTCTCATAGGGGAGCAGTACTTC.

The CDR3 DNA reads as TGTGCCAGCTCACCATTAGGCTCCTACGAGCAGTACTTC. This gives the protein CASSPLGSYEQYF. The chain employs TRBV18 and TRBJ2-7; D remains ambiguous. V dropped 2 bases and J dropped 0 bases, with 5 bases sitting between them. This CDR3 region has 13 residues. The germline V gene has CDR1 KGHSH and CDR2 LQKENI.

The chain joins TRBV6-1 to TRBJ2-7, with D uncertain. The germline V and J ends were trimmed by 7 bases and 4 bases, with 14 bases remaining between them. The CDR3 consists of 13 residues. CDR1 and CDR2 (germline): MNHNS, SASEGT. CDR3 region: CASNRIGKYEQYF. CDR3 DNA: TGTGCCAGCAATCGGATAGGAAAATACGAGCAGTACTTC.